This T cell receptor (beta chain) was sequenced in a study of technical replicates of blood from a few donors. Method: immunoSEQ multiplex PCR; TCRdb's copy keeps in-frame clones and lacks some. The data show nearly 70,000 clones, roughly nine tenths seen once. The CDR3 totals 17 residues. V was cut by 1 base and J by 1 base, with 16 bases left in between. Per the germline V gene, CDR1 is MNHEY and CDR2 is SMNVEV (reference sequence). The rearrangement links TRBV27 to TRBJ1-2; perhaps TRBD1 as D (6 bases). Specimen: PBMCs. This TCR derives from a human donor in good health. Some clones in this sample may be carry-over from other donors' samples. Here the CDR3 DNA reads TGTGCCAGCAGTTTATATCCCCCGGACAGACTTAACTATGGCTACACCTTC. Protein product: CASSLYPPDRLNYGYTF.